The 26 T cell receptor beta chains below were found in one sample sequenced in a study of cytomegalovirus exposure and HLA in healthy donors. 60 Vbeta and 13 Jbeta primers were used in PCR. Sequencing was performed with immunoSEQ multiplex PCR; in TCRdb, only in-frame clones are kept and a portion is missing. The sample consists of 20,000 or so clones, over 65% of them appearing once. The sample was PBMCs. The receptor source for this set is a man aged 55 to 69 in good health and CMV-seronegative.

This clone was picked up one time. The CDR3 DNA reads TGCGCCAGCAGCCCCGGGGGGATTGCTGAGCAGTTCTTC. Protein product: CASSPGGIAEQFF. The genes are TRBV5-1 and TRBJ2-1; 7 bases are a match to TRBD2. The CDR3 spans 13 residues. Germline V lookup: CDR1 SGHRS, CDR2 YFSETQ. Unmatched junction bases numbered 7, after V lost 4 bases and J lost 9 bases.

The chain has TRBV18 and TRBJ1-2; D uncertain. V lost 5 bases to trimming and J lost 2 bases, with 12 bases between them. Looked up from germline, CDR1 is KGHSH and CDR2 is LQKENI. The CDR3 runs 14 residues. Written as DNA, the CDR3 is TGTGCCAGCTCAACCACTTCACGGAACTATGGCTACACCTTC. It specifies CASSTTSRNYGYTF.

The CDR3 is CASSPRSNYGYTF. The CDR3 DNA is TGTGCCAGCAGTCCGAGGTCTAACTATGGCTACACCTTC. The chain joins TRBV5-4 to TRBJ1-2; D not resolved. Germline CDR1 is SGHNT and CDR2 is YYREEE (reference sequence). Trimming shortened V by 5 bases and J by 0 bases, and 8 bases separated the two germline ends. The CDR3 is 13 amino acids.

This rearrangement joins TRBV9 to TRBJ2-7; a possible D gene is TRBD2 (6 bases). The germline gives CDR1 SGDLS, CDR2 YYNGEE. Trimming stripped 3 bases from V and 0 bases from J, with 16 bases between. This CDR3 has 16 residues. DNA for the CDR3: TGTGCCAGCAGCGCCAAACTAGCTGCGAGCTCCTACGAGCAGTACTTC. It translates to CASSAKLAASSYEQYF.

CDR3 protein: CASSLSLAGSYNEQFF. The CDR3 DNA reads TGTGCCAGCAGTTTGTCTCTAGCGGGTTCCTACAATGAGCAGTTCTTC. This chain links TRBV28 with TRBJ2-1, with 8 positions matching TRBD2. Losses at the gene ends were 3 bases for V and 1 base for J; bases not matched to a gene: 5. Germline V CDR1 and CDR2: MDHEN, SYDVKM. The CDR3 is 16 amino acids.

The chain recombines TRBV7-2 with TRBJ2-4; 8 bases are shared with TRBD2. The junction had 1 base not matched to a gene; V was cut back by 1 base and J by 5 bases. CDR1 is SGHTA and CDR2 is FQGNSA in the germline V gene. This CDR3 has 14 amino acids. The CDR3 here is CASSLGGGQNIQYF. Here the CDR3 DNA reads TGTGCCAGCAGCTTAGGCGGGGGGCAAAACATTCAGTACTTC.

This clone appeared once. V usage is TRBV9 and J usage is TRBJ2-3; D gene uncertain. This CDR3 is built from 12 residues. In germline, CDR1 is SGDLS, CDR2 YYNGEE. Trimming shortened V by 0 bases and J by 6 bases, and 5 bases separated the two germline ends. CDR3 sequence reads: CASSVVGDTQYF. Here the CDR3 DNA reads TGTGCCAGCAGCGTAGTCGGGGATACGCAGTATTTT.

V usage is TRBV28 and J usage is TRBJ1-1; D gene uncertain. Germline V CDR1 and CDR2: MDHEN, SYDVKM. V gave up 5 bases and J gave up 4 bases, with 8 bases separating them. The CDR3 covers 12 residues. CDR3 sequence reads: CASSLTGTEAFF. CDR3 DNA sequence: TGTGCCAGCAGTCTGACGGGCACTGAAGCTTTCTTT. The variable domain in full, completed from reference TRBV28 and TRBJ1-1, reads DVKVTQSSRYLVKRTGEKVFLECVQDMDHENMFWYRQDPGLGLRLIYFSYDVKMKEKGDIPEGYSVSREKKERFSLILESASTNQTSMYLCASSLTGTEAFFGQGTRLTVV.

This clone was detected once. V is TRBV6-1 and J is TRBJ1-4; 7 positions agree with TRBD1. From germline, CDR1 is MNHNS and CDR2 SASEGT. With 8 bases clipped from V and 4 bases from J, the junction kept 4 bases outside the gene matches. The CDR3 totals 13 residues. The CDR3 is CASQTGSNEKLFF. For the CDR3, the DNA is TGTGCCAGCCAGACAGGGAGTAATGAAAAACTGTTTTTT.

The chain has TRBV6-1 and TRBJ2-7; D is perhaps TRBD2 (6 bases). Germline V gene sequence: CDR1 MNHNS, CDR2 SASEGT. There are 12 residues in the CDR3. V was cut by 11 bases and J by 5 bases, with 16 bases left in between. CDR3 residues: CAFSGSGDEQYF. The DNA of the CDR3 is TGTGCCTTTAGCGGTTCGGGGGACGAGCAGTACTTC.

This clone was seen more than once but under ten times. The chain couples TRBV6-1 to TRBJ2-6; D not resolved. This CDR3 contains 13 residues. Trimming shortened V by 6 bases and J by 2 bases, and 5 bases separated the two germline ends. The V gene's germline CDR1 is MNHNS and CDR2 SASEGT. The CDR3 sequence: CASRTPGANVLTF. CDR3 sequence (DNA): TGTGCCAGCAGGACACCTGGGGCCAACGTCCTGACTTTC.

J is TRBJ2-3 and V is TRBV7-9; 7 nucleotides agree with TRBD2. There are 14 residues in the CDR3. Looked up from germline, CDR1 is SEHNR and CDR2 is FQNEAQ (reference sequence). Germline trimming cut 3 bases from V and 8 bases from J; bases unmatched to any gene: 8. CDR3 in DNA: TGTGCCAGCAGCTTTCCGCAAGGCGGGGGTACGCAGTATTTT. This codes for CASSFPQGGGTQYF.

On this clone: The same CDR3 also results from other DNA sequences found in this sample. The chain uses TRBV19 and TRBJ2-7, with TRBD1 identical over 7 bases. The CDR3 is made up of 13 amino acids. From germline, CDR1 is LNHDA and CDR2 SQIVND (reference sequence). J lost 2 bases, V lost 6 bases, and 4 bases had no gene match. CDR3 loop: CASSKGTAYEQYF. CDR3 in DNA: TGTGCCAGTAGCAAAGGGACAGCCTACGAGCAGTACTTC.

The rearrangement links TRBV5-4 to TRBJ2-5; 13 bases map to TRBD2. Matching the DNA end better, TRBJ2-7 makes the J call doubtful. Germline V gives CDR1 SGHNT, CDR2 YYREEE (reference sequence). The CDR3 contains 16 residues. CDR3 region: CASSLGLAGGSGEQYF. CDR3 sequence (DNA): TGTGCCAGCAGCTTGGGACTAGCGGGAGGATCCGGCGAGCAGTACTTC.

V and J are TRBV4-2 and TRBJ1-2, with TRBD1 identical over 8 bases. The V segment lost 3 bases and the J segment 4 bases; nucleotides outside the gene matches: 4. The germline V gene has CDR1 LGHNA and CDR2 YNFKEQ. The CDR3 contains 14 residues. This CDR3 reads CASSHDRGGYGYTF. The DNA of the CDR3 is TGTGCCAGCAGCCACGACAGGGGAGGCTATGGCTACACCTTC.

V is TRBV6-4 and J is TRBJ2-5; D not resolved. The CDR3 sequence is 15 residues long. The germline V and J ends were trimmed by 0 bases and 2 bases, with 10 bases remaining between them. Germline V gives CDR1 MRHNA, CDR2 SNTAGT. CDR3 DNA sequence: TGTGCCAGCAGTGACTCGAGGCGCTGGCAAGAGACCCAGTACTTC. Translation: CASSDSRRWQETQYF.

J is TRBJ1-1 and V is TRBV29-1; 10 bases map to TRBD1. Germline-derived CDR1 and CDR2 are SQVTM and ANQGSEA. Unmatched junction bases numbered 3, after V lost 3 bases and J lost 11 bases. The CDR3 has 11 residues. CDR3 coding DNA: TGCAGCGTTGAGGGACAGGGGCGCGCTTTCTTT. Translating it yields CSVEGQGRAFF.

This rearrangement joins TRBV4-1 to TRBJ2-7, with D perhaps TRBD2 (5 bases). Per germline, CDR1 MGHRA and CDR2 YSYEKL. V lost 6 bases to trimming and J lost 3 bases, with 18 bases between them. CDR3 length: 15 residues. The CDR3 nucleotides read TGCGCCAGCAGTCACCAGAGCGGTAGGGACTACGAGCAGTACTTC. It translates to CASSHQSGRDYEQYF.

About this clone itself: A junction end diverges from the germline sequence, so it may reflect a read error. The chain combines TRBV28 with TRBJ2-4; perhaps TRBD2 as D (6 bases). Germline CDR1 MDHEN, CDR2 SYDVKM. The CDR3 is made up of 16 amino acids. CDR3 sequence: CARSLTGGEAKNIQYF. The CDR3, as DNA: TGTGCCCGCAGTTTGACCGGGGGTGAGGCCAAAAACATTCAGTACTTC.

This chain links TRBV6-5 with TRBJ2-2, with unresolved D. The CDR3 is 14 residues long. V lost 4 bases, J lost 5 bases, and 11 bases lay in between. Looked up from germline, CDR1 is MNHEY and CDR2 is SVGAGI. The CDR3 nucleotides read TGTGCCAGCAGTTTTGCGGTCGAGACCGGGGAGCTGTTTTTT. Residues: CASSFAVETGELFF.

This clone was recorded a few times. The chain employs TRBV7-2 and TRBJ2-7, with a tentative D call TRBD1 (6 bases). V was cut by 9 bases and J by 4 bases, with 16 bases left in between. Germline CDR1 reads SGHTA; CDR2 reads FQGNSA. CDR3 length equals 13 residues. CDR3 sequence reads: CASKTYRDYEQYF. In nucleotides, the CDR3 is TGTGCCAGTAAAACCTACAGGGATTACGAGCAGTACTTC.

A remark on this clone: A read error may account for a junction end that differs from germline. V is TRBV5-1 and J is TRBJ1-6; TRBD1 aligns across 8 bases. The CDR3 covers 15 residues. CDR1 is SGHRS, CDR2 YFSETQ, per germline. The CDR3 nucleotides are TGCTCCAGCAGCCGGACGCAGGGGGCGGGGGGGACCCTCCACTTT. Residues: CSSSRTQGAGGTLHF. The full variable domain, rest sourced from reference TRBV5-1 and TRBJ1-6, is KAGVTQTPRYLIKTRGQQVTLSCSPISGHRSVSWYQQTPGQGLQFLFEYFSETQRNKGNFPGRFSGRQFSNSRSEMNVSTLELGDSALYLCSSSRTQGAGGTLHFGNGTRLTVT.

The rearrangement links TRBV9 to TRBJ1-4; unclear D gene. Trimming left V 4 bases short and J 0 bases short, with 13 bases between. This CDR3 is 16 amino acids long. CDR1 SGDLS and CDR2 YYNGEE come from the germline V gene. The CDR3 nucleotides are TGTGCCAGCAGCCCCTCCCCGAGTCCAACTAATGAAAAACTGTTTTTT. Protein sequence: CASSPSPSPTNEKLFF.

The gene calls are TRBV15 and TRBJ2-5; D might be TRBD2 (7 bases). The CDR3 sequence is 12 residues long. Germline V lookup: CDR1 LNHNV, CDR2 YYDKDF (reference sequence). V dropped 3 bases and J dropped 11 bases, with 13 bases sitting between them. The CDR3 is CATSRPGGGQYF. The DNA for the CDR3 is TGTGCCACCAGCAGGCCGGGGGGCGGGCAGTACTTC.

V gene TRBV6-5 combines with J gene TRBJ2-1; 8 bases are a match to TRBD2. V lost 4 bases and J lost 8; bases outside the gene matches: 7. This CDR3 region has 14 residues. Germline V gene sequence: CDR1 MNHEY, CDR2 SVGAGI. DNA of the CDR3: TGTGCCAGCAGTTTCCGCGGGGGGCGGGATGAGCAGTTCTTC. Translated, it gives CASSFRGGRDEQFF.

The chain recombines TRBV30 with TRBJ1-2, with D maybe TRBD1 (6 bases). CDR1 is GTSNPN and CDR2 is SVGIG in the germline V gene (reference sequence). Trimming stripped 3 bases from V and 8 bases from J, with 10 bases between. The CDR3 extends over 11 amino acids. The CDR3 DNA follows: TGTGCCTGGAGACAGGGAGGGGGCTACACCTTC. Its protein is CAWRQGGGYTF.